This entry features one T cell receptor (beta chain) sequence. What it binds is not known. The CDR3 loop spans 13 amino acids. The germline gives CDR1 MNHNS, CDR2 SASEGT. V lost 6 bases and J lost 6, with 14 bases in between. The sample comes from a study of identical twins. Study observations and caveats: Insertions were fewer in abundant cord blood beta clonotypes, whereas memory repertoires showed none of this pattern. Zero-insertion analyses might be partly confounded by invariant T cells like MAIT and iNKT. The models gave estimates that fell short of the out-of-frame TCR alpha sharing seen in monozygotic twins.

A universal primer site was created by template switching, with the cDNA bearing unique molecular identifiers. TCRdb analysed the 5' RACE reads with MiXCR anew, one entry per CDR3 protein. The sample includes about 470,000 distinct CDR3 sequences, 24% of them seen just once. These sequences were also reported in another study, on T cells expressing NK-cell markers.

The sample was CD4+ T cells sorted from blood. The rearrangement links TRBV6-1 to TRBJ1-2, with D tentatively TRBD1 (5 bases). The receptor's source is a woman younger than 30 in good health. DNA of the CDR3: TGTGCCAGCAGCCGGGGGAATAGAGATGGCTACACCTTC. The encoded protein is CASSRGNRDGYTF.